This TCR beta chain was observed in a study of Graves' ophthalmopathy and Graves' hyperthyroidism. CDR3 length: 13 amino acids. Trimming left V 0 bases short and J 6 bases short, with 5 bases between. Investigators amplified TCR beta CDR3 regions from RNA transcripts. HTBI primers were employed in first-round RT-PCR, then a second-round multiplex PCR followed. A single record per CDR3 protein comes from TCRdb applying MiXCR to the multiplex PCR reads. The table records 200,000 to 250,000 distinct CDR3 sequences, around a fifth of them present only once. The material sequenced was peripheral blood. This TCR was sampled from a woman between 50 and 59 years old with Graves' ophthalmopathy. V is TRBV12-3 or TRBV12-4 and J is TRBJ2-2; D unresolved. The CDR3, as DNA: TGTGCCAGCAGTTTAGCGGTTTCCGGGGAGCTGTTTTTT. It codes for CASSLAVSGELFF.